This TCR beta chain appears in the sequencing data of a study of blood T cell repertoires in COVID-19 (dated by TCRdb to about 2020). Describing the broader study: Samples covering the acute and convalescent phases of COVID-19 were provided by collaborators in the United States, Italy and Spain. The material from the prospective study consisted of cDNA or gDNA derived from T cells, B-cell-depleted T cells, or PBMCs. Subjects who had been exposed to COVID-19, were actively infected with it, or had recovered from it provided the deeply sampled blood TCRbeta repertoires that made up the dataset. The repertoires were released in a freely available public database meant as a resource for research on the immune response to SARS-CoV-2. Samples came from the ongoing ImmuneRACE study (first 160 participants) plus 1,254 subjects from 6 global collaborators. Nearly every sample came with metadata listing a de-identified subject ID, COVID-19 status, age in years and sex. Where HLA class I and class II types were available, the types were taken from metadata supplied by the sample provider, not from assay-based typing. Results the study describes overall, beyond this receptor: How much clinical and demographic metadata was included differed by source and by participant, and the metadata was provided uncurated.

About this clone: The antigen this receptor binds is unknown. No qualities accompany the bases; no much larger clone lies one base away.

CDR1 and CDR2 are read off the germline V gene (reference sequence) as SEHNR and FQNEAQ. Between the V and J ends, shortened by 3 bases and 3 bases respectively, the junction contains 12 bases. There are 16 amino acids in the CDR3, from cysteine to phenylalanine inclusive. CDR3 DNA is the only sequence kept; it has 48 bases, read in frame from the first base. A second Seattle source provided samples from volunteer blood donors who had recovered from COVID-19. Each collaborating institution followed its own protocols to collect whole blood in K2EDTA tubes. For TCRbeta analysis, collaborator samples were shipped as frozen whole blood, as isolated PBMCs, or as DNA extracted from either sample type. TCRbeta CDR3 regions were amplified from genomic DNA by means of the immunoSEQ Assay, a bias-controlled multiplex PCR. In the original analysis: The number of nucleated cells in each sample was estimated from the amplification of reference gene primers within the assay. To quantify the absolute abundance of each unique TCRbeta CDR3 rearrangement, sequence reads were collapsed and filtered. For each sample, productive Simpson clonality was calculated as the square root of Simpson's diversity index across productive rearrangements. TCRdb stores this immuneACCESS table with in-frame sequences only. Part of the clones is absent; in the studies checked, under half of the shortfall reflects unresolved V genes, and no reason is known for the rest. V, J and clone size are taken as reported in that table, and D and trimming were inferred from the DNA itself. In all, the sample holds over 250,000 clones, and 83% of those were seen once. The ten top clones hold 8% to 10% of the sample.

The sequencing sample was made of peripheral blood. The sequence derives from a woman between 50 and 59 years old who had recovered from COVID-19. The chain joins TRBV7-9 to TRBJ2-6; possibly the D gene is TRBD2, per 5 matching bases. CDR3 protein: CASSLAGGSGANVLTF. In nucleotide form, the sequence is TGTGCCAGCAGCTTGGCAGGAGGTAGTGGGGCCAACGTCCTGACTTTC.